Sequencing of this TCR beta chain was carried out in a study of T cell repertoires in cytomegalovirus infection (dated by TCRdb to about 2019). Study-level background: Peptide stimulations targeted recently identified HLA-C-restricted CMV epitopes, whose presentation resists viral immunomodulation, together with well-studied HLA-B-restricted epitopes. Donor HLA type was relevant to the analysis, as public TCR beta signatures indicated carriage of CMV infection together with the matching HLA type. General findings and caveats noted by the study authors: In the ex vivo response, HLA-C-restricted CMV-specific TCR beta clonotypes were dominant, and in two of eight donors the single most frequent clonotype came from this HLA-C-restricted group. In both this cohort and an independent cohort of 300 to 450 donors, the cumulative frequency of public TCR beta family members distinguished carriers of CMV infection plus the relevant HLA type.

Unmatched junction bases come to 7, with V trimmed by 0 bases and J by 5 bases. Taken from the germline V gene, the CDR1 and CDR2 loops are SGDLS and YYNGEE. Including cysteine and phenylalanine, the CDR3 has 17 amino acids. Left in the record is the CDR3 DNA by itself, 51 bases read in frame from the first base. Data came from an Illumina HiSeq 1500. The public sequencing data were trimmed at Q25 with fastp and processed into clonotypes with MiXCR by TCRdb, which kept only in-frame beta chains. Rows with one shared CDR3 protein collapse into an entry with the most common genes and DNA. Present in this sample are 650,000 to 900,000 distinct CDR3 sequences, approximately 32% of which were seen just once. The biggest ten clones account for about an eighth of the sample. As to this clonotype: Its binding antigen is unknown. No base quality information exists; no much larger clone differs at one position.

Interpreted using the paper, the treatment or condition label stands for: in vitro stimulation with specific CMV peptide epitopes to enrich CMV-specific T cells. The sequence was obtained from a human donor in good health (CMV status not recorded). Some clones in this sample may be carry-over from other donors' samples. The chain is encoded by TRBV9 joined to TRBJ2-5; 13 central bases correspond to TRBD2. The input for sequencing was cultured CD8+ T cells from PBMCs, taken from culture after CMV antigen stimulation. The DNA reads as follows: TGTGCCAGCAGCGTAGCAAAGACTAGCGGGGGGAGGGAGACCCAGTACTTC. This encodes CASSVAKTSGGRETQYF.